Sequencing of this TCR beta chain was carried out in a study of T cell responses to AZD1222 COVID-19 vaccine. Study-wide results and limits: Only a handful of AZD1222 recipients, several in all, had baseline seropositivity.

Worth noting for this clone: Its target is not known.

There are 14 residues in the CDR3. Germline CDR1 reads ENHRY; CDR2 reads SYGVKD. V was trimmed by 4 bases and J by 1 base, leaving 10 bases between them. The assay was immunoSEQ multiplex PCR, and TCRdb's table has in-frame clones only and misses some. The sample holds 95,000 to 110,000 clones; over 80% are singletons and the top ten take more than 6.5%. This rearrangement joins TRBV10-3 to TRBJ1-2; D is ambiguous. The sequences come from peripheral blood, collected on day 0 of AZD1222 vaccination. The source of this sequence is an adult in good health. CDR3 nucleotide sequence: TGTGCCATCAGTGGTTTACCCGTTAACTATGGCTACACCTTC. Its translation is CAISGLPVNYGYTF.